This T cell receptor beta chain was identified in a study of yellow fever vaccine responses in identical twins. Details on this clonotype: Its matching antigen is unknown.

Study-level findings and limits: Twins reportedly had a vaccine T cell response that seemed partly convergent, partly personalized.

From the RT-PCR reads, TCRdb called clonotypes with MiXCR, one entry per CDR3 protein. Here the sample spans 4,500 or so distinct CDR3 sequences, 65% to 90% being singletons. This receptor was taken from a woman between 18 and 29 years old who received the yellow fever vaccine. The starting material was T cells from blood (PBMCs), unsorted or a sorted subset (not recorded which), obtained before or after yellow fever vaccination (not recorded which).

The CDR3 reads CASSLGTYNEQFF. CDR3 bases: TGTGCCAGCAGTTTGGGGACGTACAATGAGCAGTTCTTC. V and J are TRBV6-5 and TRBJ2-1, with D possibly called TRBD1 or TRBD2 (5 bases each). The germline V and J ends were trimmed by 4 bases and 4 bases, with 8 bases remaining between them. The germline CDR1 and CDR2 sequences are MNHEY and SVGAGI. The length of the CDR3 is 13 residues.